Following are 24 T cell receptor beta chains from one sample sequenced in a study of radiation and T cells in renal cell carcinoma. Specified time point: blood 4 weeks post-SBRT, at nephrectomy. Treatment noted: 15 Gy SBRT to primary tumor, nephrectomy 4 weeks later. Here immunoSEQ multiplex PCR was the method, and the copy in TCRdb shows in-frame clones only, minus some. The sample lists some 43,000 clones; around four fifths were seen once. The material was blood, obtained from a patient whose treatment included radiotherapy and nephrectomy. All receptors come from a woman between 65 and 79 years old with renal cell carcinoma.

This chain connects TRBV5-4 to TRBJ2-7; 11 nucleotides align to TRBD1. The CDR3 runs 14 residues. V lost 4 bases and J lost 3; bases outside the gene matches: 3. Germline lookup yields CDR1 SGHNT and CDR2 YYREEE (reference sequence). Written as DNA, the CDR3 is TGTGCCAGCAGCCGGGACAGGGGGGGCTACGAGCAGTACTTC. Translation: CASSRDRGGYEQYF.

The gene calls are TRBV7-9 and TRBJ2-7; maybe TRBD1 (6 bases). The CDR3 covers 13 residues. V was clipped by 2 bases and J by 5 bases, with 10 bases between them. CDR1 SEHNR and CDR2 FQNEAQ come from the germline V gene (reference sequence). DNA of the CDR3: TGTGCCAGCAGCTTAACAGGGTCACACGAGCAGTACTTC. Translated, it gives CASSLTGSHEQYF.

The chain has TRBV7-9 and TRBJ2-5; D not certain. Germline CDR1 reads SEHNR; CDR2 reads FQNEAQ (reference sequence). The CDR3 has 12 residues. Trimming left V 6 bases short and J 1 base short, with 6 bases between. CDR3: CASSQAQETQYF. Written as DNA, the CDR3 is TGTGCCAGCAGTCAAGCCCAAGAGACCCAGTACTTC. The entire variable domain, with the rest obtained from reference TRBV7-9 and TRBJ2-5, is as follows: DTGVSQNPRHKITKRGQNVTFRCDPISEHNRLYWYRQTLGQGPEFLTYFQNEAQLEKSRLLSDRFSAERPKGSFSTLEIQRTEQGDSAMYLCASSQAQETQYFGPGTRLLVL.

V and J are TRBV25-1 and TRBJ2-7; maybe TRBD1 (6 bases). Germline CDR1 is MGHDK and CDR2 is SYGVNS. The CDR3 has 14 amino acids. V lost 4 bases and J 10 bases, leaving 20 bases between the germline ends. The CDR3 DNA reads as TGTGCCAGCAGTGGGACGGAACAGGGCCTTGGACAGTACTTC. Translating gives CASSGTEQGLGQYF.

The rearrangement uses TRBV6-5 and TRBJ2-3, with D perhaps TRBD1 (5 bases). V was clipped by 7 bases and J by 5 bases, with 10 bases between them. Germline CDR1 MNHEY, CDR2 SVGAGI. This CDR3 contains 12 residues. The CDR3 protein is CASNRPLDTQYF. CDR3 nucleotide sequence: TGTGCCAGCAACAGGCCCCTAGATACGCAGTATTTT.

The chain is built from TRBV4-3 and TRBJ2-3; 11 bases are a match to TRBD2. V gave up 0 bases and J gave up 6 bases; unmatched junction bases: 14. This CDR3 has 19 amino acids. Germline lookup yields CDR1 LGHNA and CDR2 YSLEER. In nucleotides, the CDR3 is TGCGCCAGCAGCCAAGATTGGACTAGCGGGCCAATCCCGGGGGATACGCAGTATTTT. Protein product: CASSQDWTSGPIPGDTQYF.

This clone was picked up one time. The genes are TRBV29-1 and TRBJ2-7; D might be TRBD2 (5 bases). The germline V gene has CDR1 SQVTM and CDR2 ANQGSEA. V was shortened by 3 bases and J by 3 bases, with 9 bases between the two germline ends. CDR3 length: 12 residues. This chain's CDR3 is CSVEADYYEQYF. CDR3 in DNA: TGCAGCGTTGAGGCTGACTACTACGAGCAGTACTTC.

This clone was counted a single time. The chain employs TRBV6-1 and TRBJ1-1; the D is unclear. The CDR3 has 13 residues. V lost 7 bases and J 2 bases, leaving 11 bases between the germline ends. Germline lookup yields CDR1 MNHNS and CDR2 SASEGT. The CDR3 protein is CASTARVNTEAFF. The CDR3 DNA reads as TGTGCCAGCACCGCCCGAGTTAACACTGAAGCTTTCTTT.

The V and J genes are TRBV19 and TRBJ1-2; TRBD1 aligns across 10 bases. The CDR3 totals 14 residues. V shed 5 bases and J 8 bases; nucleotides not matched to a gene: 8. Germline V gene lookup returns CDR1 LNHDA and CDR2 SQIVND (reference sequence). The DNA for the CDR3 is TGTGCCAGTAGTGCCCGACAGGGGGCACAGGGCTACACCTTC. Protein sequence: CASSARQGAQGYTF.

The chain uses TRBV5-1 and TRBJ2-3; 10 nucleotides agree with TRBD2. The junction had 5 bases not matched to a gene; V was cut back by 4 bases and J by 6 bases. CDR3 length: 14 residues. Germline V gene data show CDR1 as SGHRS and CDR2 as YFSETQ. The CDR3 DNA reads as TGCGCCAGCAGCCGTAGCGGGGGGCGGGATACGCAGTATTTT. Protein product: CASSRSGGRDTQYF.

This clone was seen a few times. The chain employs TRBV19 and TRBJ1-5; D is ambiguous. Trimming left V 3 bases short and J 6 bases short, with 9 bases between. The CDR3 runs 13 residues. Germline lookup yields CDR1 LNHDA and CDR2 SQIVND (reference sequence). In DNA form, the CDR3 reads TGTGCCAGTAGTATCCTGGGAGGTCAGCCCCAGCATTTT. Translated: CASSILGGQPQHF.

The chain links TRBV6-6 to TRBJ1-3; D uncertain. This CDR3 is built from 15 residues. Germline V gives CDR1 MNHNY, CDR2 SVGAGI (reference sequence). V lost 5 bases and J 1 base, leaving 12 bases between the germline ends. This CDR3 reads CASSVARTSGNTIYF. The CDR3 DNA reads as TGTGCCAGCAGTGTCGCTCGGACTTCTGGAAACACCATATATTTT.

V and J are TRBV7-9 and TRBJ1-1; tentatively, D is TRBD1 (5 bases). The length of the CDR3 is 14 residues. The germline CDR1 and CDR2 sequences are SEHNR and FQNEAQ (reference sequence). V gave up 5 bases and J gave up 3 bases, with 13 bases separating them. CDR3 sequence reads: CASSIYRGDTEAFF. The CDR3 region has the DNA TGTGCCAGCAGCATATACAGAGGGGACACTGAAGCTTTCTTT.

The V gene is TRBV4-1, the J gene TRBJ1-5; the match to TRBD1 covers 8 bases. The CDR3 sequence is 17 residues long. CDR1 and CDR2 from the germline V gene are MGHRA and YSYEKL. After removal of 0 bases from V and 1 base from J, the junction contained 5 bases not matched to a gene. The CDR3 DNA is TGCGCCAGCAGCCAAGAGGGCGGACAGGGAAGCAATCAGCCCCAGCATTTT. Encoded protein: CASSQEGGQGSNQPQHF.

This clone was detected a few times. The V gene is TRBV7-6, the J gene TRBJ2-7, with 7 bases aligning to TRBD1. The CDR3 runs 16 residues. Germline V CDR1 and CDR2: SGHVS, FNYEAQ. V lost 1 base to trimming and J lost 0 bases; unmatched junction nucleotides: 6. Here the CDR3 DNA reads TGTGCCAGCAGCTTAGGGCCGCGACAGGGCTCCTACGAGCAGTACTTC. Amino acid sequence: CASSLGPRQGSYEQYF.

The chain recombines TRBV7-9 with TRBJ2-3; possibly TRBD2 for D (6 bases). The V gene lost 2 bases and the J gene lost 3 bases, with 12 bases spanning the gap. There are 15 residues in the CDR3. The germline V gene encodes CDR1 SEHNR and CDR2 FQNEAQ (reference sequence). CDR3 sequence: CASSLTAGRTDTQYF. CDR3 nucleotides: TGTGCCAGCAGCTTAACGGCAGGGAGGACAGATACGCAGTATTTT.

Here the CDR3 DNA reads TGTGCCAGCAGGGATGGGGGTTCTGGGGCCAACGTCCTGACTTTC. It codes for CASRDGGSGANVLTF. The V and J genes are TRBV5-6 and TRBJ2-6, with D perhaps TRBD1 or TRBD2 (5 bases each). V was trimmed by 5 bases and J by 1 base, leaving 10 bases between them. CDR3 size: 15 residues. Per the germline V gene, CDR1 is SGHDT and CDR2 is YYEEEE.

The CDR3 nucleotides are TGTGCCAGCAGTCCGTACCCCTACAATGAGCAGTTCTTC. Translation: CASSPYPYNEQFF. The chain recombines TRBV6-5 with TRBJ2-1; no clear D gene. Germline lookup yields CDR1 MNHEY and CDR2 SVGAGI. Trimming cost V 5 bases and J 2 bases, with 7 bases left between them. The CDR3 runs 13 residues.

This chain links TRBV7-2 with TRBJ2-3, with 10 bases aligning to TRBD2. J gave up 6 bases and V 6 bases, and 12 bases lay outside the gene matches. Per germline, CDR1 SGHTA and CDR2 FQGNSA. The CDR3 extends over 16 amino acids. This CDR3 reads CASSPVLAGAGDTQYF. CDR3 DNA sequence: TGTGCCAGCAGTCCGGTGCTAGCGGGAGCAGGCGATACGCAGTATTTT.

The rearrangement links TRBV27 to TRBJ2-5; 9 nucleotides align to TRBD1. The last part of the DNA fits TRBJ2-7 better; the J call may be wrong. Per the germline V gene, CDR1 is MNHEY and CDR2 is SMNVEV (reference sequence). This CDR3 has 16 residues. The CDR3 region is CASQITGTGPYYEQYF. In nucleotides, the CDR3 is TGTGCCAGCCAGATAACAGGGACAGGGCCTTACTACGAGCAGTACTTC.

The chain joins TRBV7-9 to TRBJ1-1; D is unresolved. V was cut by 2 bases and J by 1 base, with 8 bases left in between. CDR3 length equals 14 residues. Per the germline V gene, CDR1 is SEHNR and CDR2 is FQNEAQ (reference sequence). Here the CDR3 DNA reads TGTGCCAGCAGCTTATCAGCGGAGAACACTGAAGCTTTCTTT. Translation gives CASSLSAENTEAFF.

This chain links TRBV4-2 with TRBJ2-1, with TRBD2 identical over 8 bases. In germline, CDR1 is LGHNA, CDR2 YNFKEQ. The J segment lost 0 bases and the V segment lost 3 bases, leaving 4 bases of the junction unmatched. The CDR3 covers 16 residues. The CDR3 nucleotides read TGTGCCAGCAGCCAGGAGCGGGAGATCTCCTACAATGAGCAGTTCTTC. Protein product: CASSQEREISYNEQFF.

This clone is a singleton in its sample. Since a much larger clone is just one base distant, this may be a read error. The J gene is TRBJ2-7, the V gene TRBV10-2; 8 bases are a match to TRBD2. This CDR3 is 14 amino acids long. V lost 8 bases, J lost 3 bases, and 9 bases stayed unmatched. CDR1 and CDR2 (germline): WSHSY, SAAADI. The CDR3 region is CASCGGGPSYEQYF. CDR3 bases: TGCGCCAGCTGTGGCGGGGGGCCGAGCTACGAGCAGTACTTC.

This chain uses TRBV23-1 with TRBJ2-7; D is perhaps TRBD2 (7 bases). TRBV23-1 is placed among ORFs of uncertain function. There are 15 residues in the CDR3. Trimming pared 5 bases from V and 3 bases from J, leaving 17 bases between. DNA for the CDR3: TGCGCCAGCAGTTTCCACAGGGAGGGAGACTACGAGCAGTACTTC. Translation gives CASSFHREGDYEQYF.